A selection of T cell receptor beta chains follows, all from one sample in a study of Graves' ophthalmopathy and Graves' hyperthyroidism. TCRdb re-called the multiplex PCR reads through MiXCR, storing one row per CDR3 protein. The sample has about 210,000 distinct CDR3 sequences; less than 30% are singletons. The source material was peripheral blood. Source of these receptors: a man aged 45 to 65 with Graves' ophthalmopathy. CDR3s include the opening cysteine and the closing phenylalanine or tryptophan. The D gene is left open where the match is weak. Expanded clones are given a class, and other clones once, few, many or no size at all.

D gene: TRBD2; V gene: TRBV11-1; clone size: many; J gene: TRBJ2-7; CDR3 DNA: TGTGCCAGCAGCTTTTCAGCGGGAGGGCTCTCCTACGAGCAGTACTTC; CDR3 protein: CASSFSAGGLSYEQYF
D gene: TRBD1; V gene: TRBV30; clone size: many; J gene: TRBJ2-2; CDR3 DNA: TGTGCCTGGAACAGGGGCGCAGCCACCGGGGAGCTGTTTTTT; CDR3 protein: CAWNRGAATGELFF
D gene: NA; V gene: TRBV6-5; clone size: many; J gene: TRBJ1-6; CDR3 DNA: TGTGCCAGCAGTTACTTGGGTCATTCACCCCTCCACTTT; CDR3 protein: CASSYLGHSPLHF
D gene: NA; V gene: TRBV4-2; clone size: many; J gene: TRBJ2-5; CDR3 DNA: TGTGCCAGCAGCCAAGAGATCAGTCAAGAGACCCAGTACTTC; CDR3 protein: CASSQEISQETQYF
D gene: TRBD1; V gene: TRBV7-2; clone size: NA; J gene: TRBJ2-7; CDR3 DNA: TGTGCCAGCAGCTTCGACAGGGGATCCTACGAGCAGTACTTC; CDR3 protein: CASSFDRGSYEQYF
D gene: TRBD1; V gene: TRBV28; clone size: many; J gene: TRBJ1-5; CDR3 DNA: TGTGCCAGCAGCAGCGCAGGGGGCCATCAGCCCCAGCATTTT; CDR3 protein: CASSSAGGHQPQHF
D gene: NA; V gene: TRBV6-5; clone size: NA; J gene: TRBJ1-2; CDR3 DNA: TGTGCCAGCAGTTACCCCGACGGCTATGGCTACACCTTC; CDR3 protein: CASSYPDGYGYTF
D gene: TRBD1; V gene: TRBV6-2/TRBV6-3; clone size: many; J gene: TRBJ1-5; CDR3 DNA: TGTGCCAGCAGTTACACAGGGGCTAGCAATCAGCCCCAGCATTTT; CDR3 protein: CASSYTGASNQPQHF
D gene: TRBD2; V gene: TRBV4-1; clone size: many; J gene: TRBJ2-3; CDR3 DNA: TGCGCCAGCAGCCAAGAACTTCGCGGGAGGGCCACAGATACGCAGTATTTT; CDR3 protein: CASSQELRGRATDTQYF
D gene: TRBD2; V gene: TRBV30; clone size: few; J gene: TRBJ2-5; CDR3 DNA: TGTGCCTGGAGTGGACTAGCGGGAGGCGGGACCCAGTACTTC; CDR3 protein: CAWSGLAGGGTQYF
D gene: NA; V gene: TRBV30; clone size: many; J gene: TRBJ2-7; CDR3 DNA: TGTGCCTGGAGTTCAGGCCCGGTGGTACAGTACTTC; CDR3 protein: CAWSSGPVVQYF